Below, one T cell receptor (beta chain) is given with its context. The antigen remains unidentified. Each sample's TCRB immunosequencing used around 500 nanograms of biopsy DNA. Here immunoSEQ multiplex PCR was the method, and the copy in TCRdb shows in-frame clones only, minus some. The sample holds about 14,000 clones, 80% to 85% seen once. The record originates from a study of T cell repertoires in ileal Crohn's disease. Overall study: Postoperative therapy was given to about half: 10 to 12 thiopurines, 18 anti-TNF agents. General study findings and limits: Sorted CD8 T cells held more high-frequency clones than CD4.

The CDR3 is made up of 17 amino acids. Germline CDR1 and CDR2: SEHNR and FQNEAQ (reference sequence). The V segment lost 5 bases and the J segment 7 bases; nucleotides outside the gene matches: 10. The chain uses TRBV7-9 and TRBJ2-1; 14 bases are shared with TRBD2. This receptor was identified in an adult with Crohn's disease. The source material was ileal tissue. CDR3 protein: CASSTPPGLAGDNEQFF. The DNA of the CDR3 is TGTGCCAGCAGCACTCCCCCGGGACTAGCGGGGGATAATGAGCAGTTCTTC.